This T cell receptor beta chain was sequenced in a study of blood T cells in healthy people across ages. There are a few counts of this clonotype. What it binds is not known. Each donor was a healthy Caucasian individual from Russia, aged roughly 6 to 90. Study results and caveats: Significant beta diversity loss was already apparent by age around 36, declining roughly linearly.

Sample-barcoded 5' priming and a J-beta primer mix drove a second PCR of about 6 to 12 cycles. TCRdb independently ran MiXCR on the 5' RACE reads; one entry per CDR3 protein. The sample records more than 800,000 distinct CDR3 sequences, about 30% being singletons. Sample: blood. The clonotype comes from an elderly woman in good health.

The CDR3 here is CASTRDRGRNRFF. The CDR3 DNA sequence: TGTGCCAGCACCAGGGACAGGGGGCGTAATAGGTTCTTC. This sequence joins TRBV6-1 and TRBJ2-1, with 12 bases aligning to TRBD1. The germline gives CDR1 MNHNS, CDR2 SASEGT. Germline trimming cut 7 bases from V and 15 bases from J; bases unmatched to any gene: 10. This CDR3 is built from 13 residues.